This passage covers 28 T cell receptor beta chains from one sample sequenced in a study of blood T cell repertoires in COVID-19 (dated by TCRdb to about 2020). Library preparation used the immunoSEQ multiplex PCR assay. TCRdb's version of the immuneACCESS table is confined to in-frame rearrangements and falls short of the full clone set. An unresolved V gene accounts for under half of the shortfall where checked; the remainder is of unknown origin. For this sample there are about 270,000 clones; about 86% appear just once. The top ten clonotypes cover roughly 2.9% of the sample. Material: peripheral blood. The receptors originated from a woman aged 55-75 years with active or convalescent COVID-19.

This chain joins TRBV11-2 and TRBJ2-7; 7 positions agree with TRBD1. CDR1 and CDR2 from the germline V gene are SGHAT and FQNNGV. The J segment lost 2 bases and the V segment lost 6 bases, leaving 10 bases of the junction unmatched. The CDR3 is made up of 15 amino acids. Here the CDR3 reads CASSSGTAATYEQYF. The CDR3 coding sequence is TGTGCCAGCAGTTCCGGGACAGCAGCGACCTACGAGCAGTACTTC.

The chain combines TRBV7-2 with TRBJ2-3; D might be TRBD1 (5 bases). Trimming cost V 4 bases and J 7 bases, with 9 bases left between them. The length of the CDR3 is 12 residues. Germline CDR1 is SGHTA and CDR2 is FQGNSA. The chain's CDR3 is CASSSQGYTQYF. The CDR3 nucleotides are TGTGCCAGCAGCTCTCAGGGCTATACGCAGTATTTT.

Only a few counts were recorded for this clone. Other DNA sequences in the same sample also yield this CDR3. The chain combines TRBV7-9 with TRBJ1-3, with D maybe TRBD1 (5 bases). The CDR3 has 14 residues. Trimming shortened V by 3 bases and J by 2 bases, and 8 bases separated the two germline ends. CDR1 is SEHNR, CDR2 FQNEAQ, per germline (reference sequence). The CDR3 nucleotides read TGTGCCAGCAGCTTCGGGGGACCTGGAAACACCATATATTTT. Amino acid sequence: CASSFGGPGNTIYF.

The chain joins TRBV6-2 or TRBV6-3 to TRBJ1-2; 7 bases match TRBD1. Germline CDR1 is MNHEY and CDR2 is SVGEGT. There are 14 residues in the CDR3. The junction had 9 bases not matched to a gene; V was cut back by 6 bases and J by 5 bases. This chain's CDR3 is CASSRDSGRYGYTF. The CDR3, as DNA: TGTGCCAGCAGCCGGGACAGTGGGAGATATGGCTACACCTTC.

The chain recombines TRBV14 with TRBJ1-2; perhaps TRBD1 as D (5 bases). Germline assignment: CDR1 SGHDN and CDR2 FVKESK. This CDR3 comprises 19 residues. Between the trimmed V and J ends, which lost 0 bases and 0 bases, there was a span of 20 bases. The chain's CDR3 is CASSQDLDGVDSANYGYTF. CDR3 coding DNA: TGTGCCAGCAGCCAAGATCTCGATGGGGTTGACAGCGCTAACTATGGCTACACCTTC.

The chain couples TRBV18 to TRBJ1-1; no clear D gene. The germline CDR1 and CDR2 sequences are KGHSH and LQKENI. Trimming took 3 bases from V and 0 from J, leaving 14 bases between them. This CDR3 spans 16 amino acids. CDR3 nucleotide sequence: TGTGCCAGCTCACCTTCCCGACTCACCCTGAACACTGAAGCTTTCTTT. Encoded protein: CASSPSRLTLNTEAFF.

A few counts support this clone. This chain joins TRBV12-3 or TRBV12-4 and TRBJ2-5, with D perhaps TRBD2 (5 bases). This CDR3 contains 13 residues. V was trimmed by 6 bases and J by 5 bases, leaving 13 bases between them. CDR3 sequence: CASSSDYWETQYF. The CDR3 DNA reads TGTGCCAGCAGCTCTGACTACTGGGAGACCCAGTACTTC.

DNA for the CDR3: TGTGCCAGCAGCTTAGGGTGGGGGCCCACCTACGAGCAGTACTTC. Residues: CASSLGWGPTYEQYF. The chain couples TRBV7-9 to TRBJ2-7; TRBD1 is a possible D gene (6 bases). Germline loops: CDR1 SEHNR, CDR2 FQNEAQ (reference sequence). V was pared by 1 base and J by 2 bases, with 12 bases between. The CDR3 is 15 residues long.

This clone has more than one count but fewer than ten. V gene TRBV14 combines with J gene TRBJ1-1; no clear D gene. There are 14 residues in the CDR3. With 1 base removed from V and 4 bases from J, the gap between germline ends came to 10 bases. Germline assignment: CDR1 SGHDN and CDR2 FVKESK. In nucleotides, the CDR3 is TGTGCCAGCAGCCAAGCACGATTCGGCACTGAAGCTTTCTTT. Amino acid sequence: CASSQARFGTEAFF.

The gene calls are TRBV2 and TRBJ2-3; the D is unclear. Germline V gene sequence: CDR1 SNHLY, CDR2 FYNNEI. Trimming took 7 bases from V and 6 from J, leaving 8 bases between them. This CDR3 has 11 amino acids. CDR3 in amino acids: CASTGVDTQYF. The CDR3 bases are TGTGCCAGCACCGGAGTTGATACGCAGTATTTT.

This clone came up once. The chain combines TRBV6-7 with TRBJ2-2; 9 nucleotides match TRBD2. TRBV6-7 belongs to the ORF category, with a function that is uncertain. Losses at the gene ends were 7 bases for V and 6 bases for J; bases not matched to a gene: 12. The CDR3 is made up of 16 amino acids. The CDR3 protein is CASIPPGLASAGELFF. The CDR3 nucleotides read TGTGCCAGCATTCCACCGGGACTAGCCTCGGCCGGGGAGCTGTTTTTT.

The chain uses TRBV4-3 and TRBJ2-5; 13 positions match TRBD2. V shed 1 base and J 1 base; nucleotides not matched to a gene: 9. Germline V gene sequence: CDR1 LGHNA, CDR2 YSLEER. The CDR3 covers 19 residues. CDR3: CASSQGTPWTSGGQETQYF. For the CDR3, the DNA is TGCGCCAGCAGCCAAGGGACCCCCTGGACTAGCGGGGGCCAAGAGACCCAGTACTTC.

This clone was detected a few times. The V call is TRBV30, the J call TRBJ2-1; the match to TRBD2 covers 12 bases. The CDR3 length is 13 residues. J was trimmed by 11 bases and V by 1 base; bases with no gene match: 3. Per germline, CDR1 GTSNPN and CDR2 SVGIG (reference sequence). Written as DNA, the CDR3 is TGTGCCTGGAGTGCTAGCGGGGGGGTTAAGCAGTTCTTC. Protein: CAWSASGGVKQFF.

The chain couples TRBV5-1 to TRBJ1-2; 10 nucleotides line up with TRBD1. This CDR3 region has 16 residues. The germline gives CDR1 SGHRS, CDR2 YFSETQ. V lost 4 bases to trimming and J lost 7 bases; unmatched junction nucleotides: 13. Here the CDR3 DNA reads TGCGCCAGCAGCCCTTTGACAGGGGGCTCGACGCTTGGCTACACCTTC. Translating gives CASSPLTGGSTLGYTF.

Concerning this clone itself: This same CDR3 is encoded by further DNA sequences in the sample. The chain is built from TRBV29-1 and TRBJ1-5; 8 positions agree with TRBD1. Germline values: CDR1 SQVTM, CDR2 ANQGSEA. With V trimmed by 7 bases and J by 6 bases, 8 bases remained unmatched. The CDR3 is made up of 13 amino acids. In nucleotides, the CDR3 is TGCAGCGCTGCAACAGGGGGTGGTCAGCCCCAGCATTTT. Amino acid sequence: CSAATGGGQPQHF. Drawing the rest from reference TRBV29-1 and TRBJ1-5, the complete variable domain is SAVISQKPSRDICQRGTSLTIQCQVDSQVTMMFWYRQQPGQSLTLIATANQGSEATYESGFVIDKFPISRPNLTFSTLTVSNMSPEDSSIYLCSAATGGGQPQHFGDGTRLSIL.

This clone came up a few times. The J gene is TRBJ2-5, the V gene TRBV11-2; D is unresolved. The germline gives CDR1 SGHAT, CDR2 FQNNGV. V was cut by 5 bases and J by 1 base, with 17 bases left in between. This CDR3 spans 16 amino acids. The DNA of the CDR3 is TGTGCCAGCAGCCCCACATTTGGCGAGGCCCAAGAGACCCAGTACTTC. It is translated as CASSPTFGEAQETQYF.

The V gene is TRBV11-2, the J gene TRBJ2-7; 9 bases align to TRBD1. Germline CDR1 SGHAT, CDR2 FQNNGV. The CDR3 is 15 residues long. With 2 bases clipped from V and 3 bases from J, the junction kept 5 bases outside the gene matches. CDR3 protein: CASSLTTGGNYEQYF. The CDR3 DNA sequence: TGTGCCAGCAGCTTAACGACAGGGGGAAACTACGAGCAGTACTTC.

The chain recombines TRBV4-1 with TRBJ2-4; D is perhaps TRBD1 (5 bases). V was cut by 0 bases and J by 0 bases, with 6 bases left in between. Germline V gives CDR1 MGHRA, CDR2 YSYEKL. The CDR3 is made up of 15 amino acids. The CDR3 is CASSQDRVAKNIQYF. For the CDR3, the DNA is TGCGCCAGCAGCCAAGACAGGGTAGCCAAAAACATTCAGTACTTC.

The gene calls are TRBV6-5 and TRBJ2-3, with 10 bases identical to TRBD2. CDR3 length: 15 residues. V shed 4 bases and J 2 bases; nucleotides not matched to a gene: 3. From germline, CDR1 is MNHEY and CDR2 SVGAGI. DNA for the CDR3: TGTGCCAGCAGTTTCCTAGCGGGGGCCACAGATACGCAGTATTTT. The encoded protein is CASSFLAGATDTQYF.

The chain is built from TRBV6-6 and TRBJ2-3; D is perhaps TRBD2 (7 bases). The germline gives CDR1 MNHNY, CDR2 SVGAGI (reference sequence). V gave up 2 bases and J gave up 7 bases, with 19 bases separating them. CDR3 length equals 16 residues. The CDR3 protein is CASSYTKGGGLHTQYF. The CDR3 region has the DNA TGTGCCAGCAGTTACACTAAAGGGGGGGGCTTACATACGCAGTATTTT.

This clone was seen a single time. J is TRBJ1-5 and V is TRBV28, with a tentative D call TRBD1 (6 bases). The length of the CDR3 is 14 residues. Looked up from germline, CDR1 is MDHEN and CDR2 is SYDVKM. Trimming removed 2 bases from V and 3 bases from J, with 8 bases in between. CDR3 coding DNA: TGTGCCAGCAGTTTAGGGGGCTCCAATCAGCCCCAGCATTTT. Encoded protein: CASSLGGSNQPQHF.

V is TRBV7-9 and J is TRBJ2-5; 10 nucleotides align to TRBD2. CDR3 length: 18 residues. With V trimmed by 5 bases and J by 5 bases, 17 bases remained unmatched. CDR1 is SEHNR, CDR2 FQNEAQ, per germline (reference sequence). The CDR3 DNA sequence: TGTGCCAGCAGCCCAAGGGGGGCTAGCGGGGGATCGGTGGAGACCCAGTACTTC. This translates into CASSPRGASGGSVETQYF.

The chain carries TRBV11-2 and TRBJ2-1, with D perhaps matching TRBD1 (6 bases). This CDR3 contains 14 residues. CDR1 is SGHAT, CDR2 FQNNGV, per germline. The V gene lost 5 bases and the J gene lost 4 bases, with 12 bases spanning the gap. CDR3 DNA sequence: TGTGCCAGCAGCGTCCGGGACACGTACAATGAGCAGTTCTTC. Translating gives CASSVRDTYNEQFF.

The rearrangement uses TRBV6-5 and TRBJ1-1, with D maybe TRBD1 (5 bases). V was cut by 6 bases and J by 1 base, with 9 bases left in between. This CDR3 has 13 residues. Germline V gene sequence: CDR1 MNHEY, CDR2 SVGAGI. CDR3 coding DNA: TGTGCCAGCAGGAGAACAGGGAACACTGAAGCTTTCTTT. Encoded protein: CASRRTGNTEAFF.

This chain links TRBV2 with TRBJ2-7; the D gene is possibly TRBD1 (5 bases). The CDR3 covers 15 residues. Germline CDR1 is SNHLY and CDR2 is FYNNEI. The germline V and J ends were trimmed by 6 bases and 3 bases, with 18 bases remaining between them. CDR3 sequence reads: CASRDRTLHGYEQYF. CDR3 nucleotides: TGTGCCAGCAGGGATAGGACACTACACGGCTACGAGCAGTACTTC. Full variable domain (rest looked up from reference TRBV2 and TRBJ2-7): EPEVTQTPSHQVTQMGQEVILRCVPISNHLYFYWYRQILGQKVEFLVSFYNNEISEKSEIFDDQFSVERPDGSNFTLKIRSTKLEDSAMYFCASRDRTLHGYEQYFGPGTRLTVT.

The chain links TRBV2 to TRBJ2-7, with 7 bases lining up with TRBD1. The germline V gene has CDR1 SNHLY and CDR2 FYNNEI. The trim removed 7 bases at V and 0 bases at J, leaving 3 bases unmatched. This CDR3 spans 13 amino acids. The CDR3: CASKGTASYEQYF. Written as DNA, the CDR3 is TGTGCCAGCAAAGGGACAGCCTCCTACGAGCAGTACTTC. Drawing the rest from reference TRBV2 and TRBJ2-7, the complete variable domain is EPEVTQTPSHQVTQMGQEVILRCVPISNHLYFYWYRQILGQKVEFLVSFYNNEISEKSEIFDDQFSVERPDGSNFTLKIRSTKLEDSAMYFCASKGTASYEQYFGPGTRLTVT.

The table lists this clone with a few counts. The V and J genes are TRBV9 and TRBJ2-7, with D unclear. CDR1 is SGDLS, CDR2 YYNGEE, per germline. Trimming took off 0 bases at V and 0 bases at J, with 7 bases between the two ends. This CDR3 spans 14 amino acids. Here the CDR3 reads CASSVALFSYEQYF. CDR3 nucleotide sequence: TGTGCCAGCAGCGTAGCACTGTTCTCCTACGAGCAGTACTTC.

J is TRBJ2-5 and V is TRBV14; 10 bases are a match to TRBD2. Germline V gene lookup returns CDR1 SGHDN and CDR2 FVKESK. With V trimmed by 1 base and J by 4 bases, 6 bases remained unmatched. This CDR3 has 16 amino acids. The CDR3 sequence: CASSQGQRGGRETQYF. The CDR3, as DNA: TGTGCCAGCAGCCAAGGGCAGCGGGGGGGAAGAGAGACCCAGTACTTC.